The present T cell receptor beta chain was sequenced within a study of shared clonotypes between healthy human individuals. Sequenced by immunoSEQ multiplex PCR; TCRdb stores in-frame clones only, minus some. The profile shows approximately 500,000 clones, roughly 79% of them singletons. The donors were all Caucasian adults (living in Nashville, Tennessee). The CDR3 sequence is 15 residues long. The ends were cut back, 5 bases at V and 5 bases at J, with 16 bases in the middle. From germline, CDR1 is SEHNR and CDR2 FQNEAQ (reference sequence). The chain carries TRBV7-9 and TRBJ2-1; a possible D gene is TRBD2 (5 bases). The receptor comes from a woman in her forties in good health. Some clones in this sample may be carry-over from other donors' samples. Material: PBMCs. As DNA, the CDR3 is TGTGCCAGCAGCCCGATCGGGCGGAGGAACAATGAGCAGTTCTTC. It yields the protein CASSPIGRRNNEQFF.